These T cell receptor beta chains were read from a single sample in a study of technical replicates of blood from a handful of donors. This table comes from immunoSEQ multiplex PCR, and its TCRdb copy is limited to in-frame clones, with some not included. The sample holds 45,000 to 60,000 clones, 95% to 96% seen once. Sample: T cells isolated from PBMCs. All receptors come from a human donor in good health. Both conserved end residues are part of each CDR3. The D gene is left open where the match is weak. Rows may omit the clone size; those that give it use once, few, many or a size class.

>TRBJ1-5|.|.|TRBV6-5
TGTGCCAGCAGTTCCCTTGGGGCGCGCGGCAATCAGCCCCAGCATTTT
CASSSLGARGNQPQHF
>TRBJ2-1|once|.|TRBV6-5
TGTGCCAGCAGTTACTTCGGCCCTAGTAACTCTGAGCAGTTCTTC
CASSYFGPSNSEQFF
>TRBJ1-2|.|TRBD1|TRBV28
TGTGCCAGCAGTCGACAGGGGGCCTATGGCTACACCTTC
CASSRQGAYGYTF
>TRBJ1-4|once|TRBD1|TRBV15
TGTGCCACGAGGACAGGGGACGAAAAACTGTTTTTT
CATRTGDEKLFF
>TRBJ2-1|.|TRBD2|TRBV6-4
TGTGCCAGCAGTACTAGCGACGGCAATGAGCAGTTCTTC
CASSTSDGNEQFF
>TRBJ2-7|.|TRBD2|TRBV28
TGTGCCAGCAGTTTATGGACTAGCGCTGCCTACGAGCAGTACTTC
CASSLWTSAAYEQYF
>TRBJ2-1|.|.|TRBV5-8
TGTGCCAGCAGCTTGGGTGTAGGCGAGACATTTTACAATGAGCAGTTCTTC
CASSLGVGETFYNEQFF
>TRBJ2-6|.|TRBD1|TRBV9
TGTGCCAGCAGGACAGGGGCAGGCTCTGGGGCCAACGTCCTGACTTTC
CASRTGAGSGANVLTF
>TRBJ2-7|few|.|TRBV28
TGTGCCAGCAGTTTGTCGGAAGCGGCACATTCCTACGAGCAGTACTTC
CASSLSEAAHSYEQYF
>TRBJ1-1|.|.|TRBV29-1
TGCAGCGTTGGCGCCACTGAAGCTTTCTTT
CSVGATEAFF
>TRBJ2-5|.|.|TRBV9
TGTGCCAGCAATCGGGCAGAGGGTTTAGGGCAAGAGACCCAGTACTTC
CASNRAEGLGQETQYF
>TRBJ1-2|.|.|TRBV18
TGTGCCAGCTCCCCTCCCAGGCCTGGGTTTATCTATGGCTACACCTTC
CASSPPRPGFIYGYTF
>TRBJ1-5|.|.|TRBV28
TGTGCCAGCAGCGGTAGCAATCAGCCCCAGCATTTT
CASSGSNQPQHF
>TRBJ2-7|.|.|TRBV5-5
TGTGCCAGCAGCTTTCGACAGACTTACGAGCAGTACTTC
CASSFRQTYEQYF
>TRBJ2-7|.|.|TRBV5-6
TGTGCCAGCAGCTTGCGCGGGACAGCCCGCGAGCAGTACTTC
CASSLRGTAREQYF
>TRBJ2-7|.|.|TRBV6-5
TGTGCCAGCAGTTACTCGAGACTAAGGGGGTTATACGAGCAGTACTTC
CASSYSRLRGLYEQYF